Listed here are 27 T cell receptor beta chains from one sample, sequenced in a study of cytomegalovirus exposure and HLA in healthy donors (TCRdb year 2017). Libraries were prepared through the immunoSEQ multiplex PCR assay. For the multiplex PCR, a mixture combining 60 forward primers for TCR Vbeta segments and 13 reverse primers for TCR Jbeta segments was used. In its TCRdb copy, this immuneACCESS table keeps in-frame sequences only and misses some clones. Where compared with another copy, unresolved V genes explain less than half of these, and the others have no known cause. This sample gives 200,000 to 250,000 clones in total; roughly 84% of them show up just once. 1% to 1.5% of the sample is in the top ten clones. Sequencing was performed on PBMCs. The origin of the receptors is a human donor in good health.

A word on this clone: The junction differs from germline at one of its ends, possibly a read error. V and J are TRBV28 and TRBJ2-1, with TRBD2 matching over 9 bases. The CDR3 is made up of 15 amino acids. Looked up from germline, CDR1 is MDHEN and CDR2 is SYDVKM. The chain's CDR3 is CASSFRLAAYDEQFF. In DNA, the CDR3 is TGTGCCAGCAGTTTTAGACTAGCGGCCTACGATGAGCAGTTCTTC. Together with reference TRBV28 and TRBJ2-1, the CDR3 gives the full variable domain: DVKVTQSSRYLVKRTGEKVFLECVQDMDHENMFWYRQDPGLGLRLIYFSYDVKMKEKGDIPEGYSVSREKKERFSLILESASTNQTSMYLCASSFRLAAYDEQFFGPGTRLTVL.

The rearrangement links TRBV19 to TRBJ2-7; tentatively, D is TRBD1 (6 bases). Deletions cut 10 bases from V and 0 bases from J, with 13 bases between. CDR3 size: 13 residues. Germline assignment: CDR1 LNHDA and CDR2 SQIVND (reference sequence). CDR3 DNA: TGTGCCAACCGACGGGACAACTCCTACGAGCAGTACTTC. Translated, it gives CANRRDNSYEQYF.

The rearrangement uses TRBV6-1 and TRBJ1-1, with 7 positions matching TRBD1. The CDR3 spans 14 residues. The germline CDR1 and CDR2 sequences are MNHNS and SASEGT. With 6 bases clipped from V and 4 bases from J, the junction kept 8 bases outside the gene matches. The CDR3 DNA reads TGTGCCAGCAGGCAGGGGGGAGGCGGCACTGAAGCTTTCTTT. The encoded protein is CASRQGGGGTEAFF.

A few counts support this clone. The CDR3 here is CAWMIGGWCNSPLHF. Written as DNA, the CDR3 is TGTGCCTGGATGATAGGGGGCTGGTGTAATTCACCCCTCCACTTT. The J gene is TRBJ1-6, the V gene TRBV30, with 7 bases identical to TRBD1. Germline values: CDR1 GTSNPN, CDR2 SVGIG (reference sequence). V lost 4 bases to trimming and J lost 6 bases; unmatched junction nucleotides: 9. The CDR3 length is 15 residues.

The chain is built from TRBV12-5 and TRBJ2-3; TRBD2 agrees at 16 bases. The V and J ends lost 4 bases and 6 bases, in that order; junction bases with no gene match: 16. The CDR3 is 20 amino acids. CDR1 is LGHNT, CDR2 FRNRAP, per germline. CDR3 protein: CASGYRLGTSGRVPTDTQYF. CDR3 bases: TGTGCTAGTGGTTATCGTCTCGGGACTAGCGGGAGGGTACCCACTGATACGCAGTATTTT. Full variable domain (outside the CDR3, taken from reference TRBV12-5 and TRBJ2-3): DARVTQTPRHKVTEMGQEVTMRCQPILGHNTVFWYRQTMMQGLELLAYFRNRAPLDDSGMPKDRFSAEMPDATLATLKIQPSEPRDSAVYFCASGYRLGTSGRVPTDTQYFGPGTRLTVL.

V is TRBV25-1 and J is TRBJ1-1, with D possibly matching TRBD1 (5 bases). This CDR3 comprises 13 residues. V lost 6 bases and J lost 1, with 9 bases in between. In germline, CDR1 is MGHDK, CDR2 SYGVNS. CDR3 nucleotide sequence: TGTGCCAGCAGGACCACAGGGAACACTGAAGCTTTCTTT. Translated, it gives CASRTTGNTEAFF.

This chain uses TRBV7-9 with TRBJ2-3; D uncertain. V was shortened by 2 bases and J by 2 bases, with 14 bases between the two germline ends. The CDR3 runs 16 residues. Germline V gene data show CDR1 as SEHNR and CDR2 as FQNEAQ (reference sequence). The CDR3 sequence is CASSLLPARITDTQYF. CDR3 sequence (DNA): TGTGCCAGCAGCTTACTTCCGGCTAGGATCACAGATACGCAGTATTTT.

This clone occurred a few times. This chain connects TRBV29-1 to TRBJ2-7; a possible D gene is TRBD1 (5 bases). Trimming pared 2 bases from V and 5 bases from J, leaving 19 bases between. The CDR3 contains 15 residues. Germline V lookup: CDR1 SQVTM, CDR2 ANQGSEA. CDR3 nucleotides: TGCAGCGTTGAAAGGCTTCCGCAGGGTATGGACGAGCAGTACTTC. Translated: CSVERLPQGMDEQYF.

The rearrangement joins TRBV11-3 to TRBJ2-2, with 7 positions matching TRBD2. This CDR3 has 15 residues. V lost 5 bases, J lost 2 bases, and 5 bases stayed unmatched. Germline V lookup: CDR1 SGHNT, CDR2 YENEEA. The CDR3 loop is CASSPSGSNTGELFF. CDR3 sequence (DNA): TGTGCCAGCAGCCCTAGCGGTTCCAACACCGGGGAGCTGTTTTTT.

The chain joins TRBV7-8 to TRBJ2-3; 9 bases are shared with TRBD2. Germline V gives CDR1 SGHVS, CDR2 FQNEAQ. This CDR3 comprises 15 residues. J gave up 4 bases and V 2 bases, and 4 bases lay outside the gene matches. Here the CDR3 reads CASSLRAGGSDTQYF. CDR3 DNA: TGTGCCAGCAGCTTACGAGCGGGAGGTTCAGATACGCAGTATTTT.

The CDR3 loop is CASSAGTAYEQYF. The CDR3 nucleotides are TGTGCCAGCAGCGCCGGGACAGCCTACGAGCAGTACTTC. The chain carries TRBV9 and TRBJ2-7; 7 bases are a match to TRBD1. There are 13 residues in the CDR3. With 3 bases clipped from V and 2 bases from J, the junction kept 2 bases outside the gene matches. Germline lookup yields CDR1 SGDLS and CDR2 YYNGEE.

This clone was detected only once. J is TRBJ2-1 and V is TRBV15; perhaps TRBD2 as D (6 bases). The CDR3 spans 16 residues. The germline V gene encodes CDR1 LNHNV and CDR2 YYDKDF (reference sequence). V lost 4 bases, J lost 4 bases, and 17 bases lay in between. CDR3 residues: CATSNGPSRGYNEQFF. CDR3 nucleotide sequence: TGTGCCACCAGCAACGGACCTTCCCGGGGGTACAATGAGCAGTTCTTC.

The CDR3 DNA is TGTGCCAGCAGCCGTCAGACAGGCTCCCAAGAGACCCAGTACTTC. Translation: CASSRQTGSQETQYF. The chain uses TRBV7-2 and TRBJ2-5; weak D call: TRBD1 (6 bases). The CDR3 has 15 residues. Trimming stripped 5 bases from V and 1 base from J, with 14 bases between. CDR1 is SGHTA, CDR2 FQGNSA, per germline.

The chain is built from TRBV29-1 and TRBJ2-7; unclear D gene. V lost 5 bases to trimming and J lost 4 bases, with 9 bases between them. CDR1 is SQVTM and CDR2 is ANQGSEA in the germline V gene. The CDR3 is 11 residues long. The CDR3 region has the DNA TGCAGCGTTTACGAGACTTACGAGCAGTACTTC. It specifies CSVYETYEQYF.

This clone was observed once. The chain has TRBV7-9 and TRBJ2-7; tentatively, D is TRBD1 (6 bases). V was shortened by 5 bases and J by 0 bases, with 11 bases between the two germline ends. Germline values: CDR1 SEHNR, CDR2 FQNEAQ (reference sequence). The CDR3 contains 14 residues. The CDR3 DNA sequence: TGTGCCAGCAGCCCCAGGACAGTCTCCTACGAGCAGTACTTC. This codes for CASSPRTVSYEQYF.

This chain joins TRBV10-1 and TRBJ1-3; 9 nucleotides line up with TRBD1. J gave up 5 bases and V 8 bases, and 16 bases lay outside the gene matches. The CDR3 spans 17 residues. The germline V gene encodes CDR1 WNHNN and CDR2 SYGVQD (reference sequence). The CDR3 sequence: CASLTQRDRDVRNTIYF. CDR3 in DNA: TGCGCCAGCCTGACCCAACGGGACAGGGACGTTAGAAACACCATATATTTT.

The genes are TRBV5-1 and TRBJ2-5, with TRBD1 matching over 9 bases. This CDR3 is 14 amino acids long. Germline loops: CDR1 SGHRS, CDR2 YFSETQ. Trimming at V came to 7 bases and at J to 2 bases, leaving 6 bases not matched to a gene. In DNA form, the CDR3 reads TGCGCCAGCCACCCGGGACAGGGACAAGAGACCCAGTACTTC. Encoded protein: CASHPGQGQETQYF.

This clone appeared a few times. The V gene is TRBV6-1, the J gene TRBJ2-7; D is perhaps TRBD2 (5 bases). Germline V gene lookup returns CDR1 MNHNS and CDR2 SASEGT. Between the trimmed V and J ends, which lost 0 bases and 1 base, there was a span of 10 bases. The CDR3 contains 15 residues. This chain's CDR3 is CASSEAEEGSYEQYF. CDR3 DNA sequence: TGTGCCAGCAGTGAAGCTGAAGAGGGTTCCTACGAGCAGTACTTC.

V and J are TRBV28 and TRBJ2-6; D is perhaps TRBD1 (6 bases). The CDR3 loop spans 19 amino acids. Trimming pared 6 bases from V and 4 bases from J, leaving 25 bases between. Germline V gene data show CDR1 as MDHEN and CDR2 as SYDVKM. The CDR3 DNA sequence: TGTGCCAGCAGCCTCACCGGGGCTTGGGGGCTGAGAGGGGCCAACGTCCTGACTTTC. This sequence encodes CASSLTGAWGLRGANVLTF.

The chain links TRBV4-1 to TRBJ1-2; maybe TRBD1 (6 bases). CDR1 and CDR2 (germline): MGHRA, YSYEKL. Trimming removed 5 bases from V and 4 bases from J, with 17 bases in between. The CDR3 extends over 15 amino acids. CDR3 sequence (DNA): TGCGCCAGCAGCTTATACAGGGCAGGAGTCTATGGCTACACCTTC. As protein: CASSLYRAGVYGYTF.

DNA for the CDR3: TGTGCCAGCAGCTCCCCCGGGACTAGCGGGAGGAGTAGCACAGATACGCAGTATTTT. Translating gives CASSSPGTSGRSSTDTQYF. The J gene is TRBJ2-3, the V gene TRBV7-2; 15 bases align to TRBD2. V gave up 4 bases and J gave up 0 bases; unmatched junction bases: 8. CDR3 size: 19 residues. Germline-derived CDR1 and CDR2 are SGHTA and FQGNSA.

The rearrangement joins TRBV7-9 to TRBJ1-5; D remains unclear. V was cut by 4 bases and J by 9 bases, with 13 bases left in between. The germline CDR1 and CDR2 sequences are SEHNR and FQNEAQ (reference sequence). This CDR3 has 13 amino acids. CDR3 bases: TGTGCCAGCAGCTCGGGTTCCGACCTGCCCCAGCATTTT. This gives the protein CASSSGSDLPQHF. Complete variable domain (other parts from reference TRBV7-9 and TRBJ1-5): DTGVSQNPRHKITKRGQNVTFRCDPISEHNRLYWYRQTLGQGPEFLTYFQNEAQLEKSRLLSDRFSAERPKGSFSTLEIQRTEQGDSAMYLCASSSGSDLPQHFGDGTRLSIL.

Of note for this clone: The junction departs from the called germline gene at one end, perhaps through a read error. The genes are TRBV7-9 and TRBJ1-1; D remains unclear. In germline, CDR1 is SEHNR, CDR2 FQNEAQ (reference sequence). The CDR3 has 15 amino acids. The CDR3 coding sequence is TGTTCCAGCAGCTTAGGCGTGGCGGGGAACACTGAAGCTTTCTTT. Translating gives CSSSLGVAGNTEAFF.

J is TRBJ1-2 and V is TRBV4-3; 8 bases match TRBD1. The germline gives CDR1 LGHNA, CDR2 YSLEER. V lost 3 bases to trimming and J lost 4 bases; unmatched junction nucleotides: 13. The CDR3 sequence is 17 residues long. The CDR3 DNA sequence: TGCGCCAGCAGCCAGTATTCTTCCGGGACAGGCGCCTATGGCTACACCTTC. Translation gives CASSQYSSGTGAYGYTF.

This clone was seen once. CDR3 DNA: TGTGCCAGCAGGGGGGGATCATACGAGCAGTACTTC. Its translation is CASRGGSYEQYF. This chain connects TRBV25-1 to TRBJ2-7; a possible D gene is TRBD2 (6 bases). Germline V gene data show CDR1 as MGHDK and CDR2 as SYGVNS. The CDR3 has 12 amino acids. Deletions cut 6 bases from V and 4 bases from J, with 10 bases between.

The rearrangement joins TRBV19 to TRBJ2-1; the match to TRBD2 covers 10 bases. Germline trimming cut 5 bases from V and 8 bases from J; bases unmatched to any gene: 12. CDR3 size: 16 residues. Germline lookup yields CDR1 LNHDA and CDR2 SQIVND (reference sequence). DNA of the CDR3: TGTGCCAGTAGTCCCTCTAGCGGGGGAGGGGGGTATGAGCAGTTCTTC. Translated: CASSPSSGGGGYEQFF.

This sequence joins TRBV10-3 and TRBJ2-7; 10 bases fit TRBD1. This CDR3 comprises 15 residues. Germline V gene data show CDR1 as ENHRY and CDR2 as SYGVKD. The V segment lost 2 bases and the J segment 6 bases; nucleotides outside the gene matches: 7. The CDR3: CAISERGQGEAEQYF. CDR3 in DNA: TGTGCCATCAGTGAGCGCGGACAGGGGGAGGCCGAGCAGTACTTC.